Below, one TCR beta chain is given with its context. Antigen unknown. The CDR3 extends over 16 amino acids. This entry is derived from a study of identifying expanded T cells in peripheral blood. Points from the study as a whole: Clone count variance between roughly 2-week samples rose with total template count. Technical replicates showed about 1.2 changed clones; around two weeks approximately 16; four weeks 19.

Data came from immunoSEQ multiplex PCR; TCRdb stores just in-frame clones and leaves some out. The top ten hold approximately 8.9% of the sample, which has approximately 140,000 clones, less than 90% seen once. Sequencing was carried out using blood. The origin of this receptor is a person aged 18 to 75 in good health. The chain combines TRBV12-2 with TRBJ2-3; no check of the table's D call, TRBD1, against the DNA was made. TRBV12-2 is labeled a pseudogene. The CDR3 sequence is CASRLGGQGAADTQYF. The CDR3 coding sequence is TGTGCAAGTCGCTTAGGGGGACAGGGGGCTGCAGATACGCAGTATTTT.